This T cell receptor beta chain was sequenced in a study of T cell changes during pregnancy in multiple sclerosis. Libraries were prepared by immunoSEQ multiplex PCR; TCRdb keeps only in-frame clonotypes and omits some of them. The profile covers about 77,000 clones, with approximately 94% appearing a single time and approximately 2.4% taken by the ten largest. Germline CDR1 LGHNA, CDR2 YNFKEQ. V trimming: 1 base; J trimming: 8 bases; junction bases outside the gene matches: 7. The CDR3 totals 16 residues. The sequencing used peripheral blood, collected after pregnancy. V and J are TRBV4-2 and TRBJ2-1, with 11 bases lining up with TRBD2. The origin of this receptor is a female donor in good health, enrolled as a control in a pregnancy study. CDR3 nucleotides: TGTGCCAGCAGCCAAGGTAGCGGGAGGGCCCACGATGAGCAGTTCTTC. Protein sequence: CASSQGSGRAHDEQFF.